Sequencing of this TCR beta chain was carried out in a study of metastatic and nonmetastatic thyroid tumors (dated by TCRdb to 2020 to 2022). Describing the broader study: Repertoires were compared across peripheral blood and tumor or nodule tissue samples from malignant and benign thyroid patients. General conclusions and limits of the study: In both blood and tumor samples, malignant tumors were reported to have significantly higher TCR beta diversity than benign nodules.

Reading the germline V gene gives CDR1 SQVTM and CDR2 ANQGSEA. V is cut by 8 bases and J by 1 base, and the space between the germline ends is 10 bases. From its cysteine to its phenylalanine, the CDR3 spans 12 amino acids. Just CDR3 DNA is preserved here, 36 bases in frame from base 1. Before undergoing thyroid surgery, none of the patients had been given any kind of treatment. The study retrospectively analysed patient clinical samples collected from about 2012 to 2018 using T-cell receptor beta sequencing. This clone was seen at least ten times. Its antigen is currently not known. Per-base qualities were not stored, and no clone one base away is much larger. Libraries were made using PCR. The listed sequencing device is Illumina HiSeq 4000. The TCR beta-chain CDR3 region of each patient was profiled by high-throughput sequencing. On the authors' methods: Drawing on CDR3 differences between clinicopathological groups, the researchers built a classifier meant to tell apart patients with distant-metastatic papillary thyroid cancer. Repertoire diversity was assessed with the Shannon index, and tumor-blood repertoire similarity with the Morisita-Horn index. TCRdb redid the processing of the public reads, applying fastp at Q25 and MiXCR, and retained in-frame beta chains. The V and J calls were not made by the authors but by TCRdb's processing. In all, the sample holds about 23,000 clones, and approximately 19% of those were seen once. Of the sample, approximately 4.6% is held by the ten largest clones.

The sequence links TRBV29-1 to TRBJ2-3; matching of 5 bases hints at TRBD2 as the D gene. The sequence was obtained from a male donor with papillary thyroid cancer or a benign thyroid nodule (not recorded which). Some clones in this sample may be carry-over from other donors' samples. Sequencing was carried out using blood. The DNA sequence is TGCAGCTCAGCGGTCGGCACAGATACGCAGTATTTT. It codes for CSSAVGTDTQYF.